Presented here are 3 T cell receptor beta chains from one specimen sequenced in a study of graft-versus-host responses after intestinal transplantation. The assay was immunoSEQ multiplex PCR, and TCRdb's table has in-frame clones only and misses some. The table has about 21,000 clones, about 60% seen once. The material was alloreactive CD4+ T cells from a mixed lymphocyte reaction culture, obtained before intestinal transplant. Stated subset: CFSE-low proliferating T cells sorted from approximately six-day pre-transplant mixed lymphocyte reaction (GvH or HvG direction). The receptors here all came from a human patient who received an intestinal transplant.

This sequence joins TRBV7-9 and TRBJ2-5; 7 bases align to TRBD1. V trimming: 4 bases; J trimming: 3 bases; junction bases outside the gene matches: 5. Germline loops: CDR1 SEHNR, CDR2 FQNEAQ (reference sequence). The CDR3 loop spans 14 amino acids. CDR3: CASSSSGTEETQYF. The CDR3 DNA follows: TGTGCCAGCAGCTCATCCGGGACAGAAGAGACCCAGTACTTC.

V gene TRBV25-1 combines with J gene TRBJ1-2, with 7 bases fitting TRBD1. V lost 1 base, J lost 6 bases, and 8 bases stayed unmatched. The germline CDR1 and CDR2 sequences are MGHDK and SYGVNS. This CDR3 region has 15 residues. The DNA of the CDR3 is TGTGCCAGCAGTGAATTCACAGGGGATCGTCATGGCTACACCTTC. Translating it yields CASSEFTGDRHGYTF.

This clone was observed a handful of times. The V gene is TRBV10-1, the J gene TRBJ1-2; D is ambiguous. The germline V gene encodes CDR1 WNHNN and CDR2 SYGVQD (reference sequence). The ends were cut back, 11 bases at V and 8 bases at J, with 6 bases in the middle. The CDR3 totals 8 residues. CDR3 DNA sequence: TGCGCCGGGCACGGCTACACCTTC. It is translated as CAGHGYTF.